The present TCR beta chain was sequenced within a study of STAT5B mutations in CD4+ large granular lymphocyte leukemia. This CDR3 comprises 15 residues. Germline CDR1 reads SGHDN; CDR2 reads FVKESK. Deletions cut 0 bases from V and 7 bases from J, with 12 bases between. Clones were read by immunoSEQ multiplex PCR, and TCRdb kept only the in-frame ones, dropping some. Of about 30,000 clones listed, 76% are singletons. This clone was observed a few times. Its antigen is still unknown. Study observations and caveats: Top patient clones used TRBV06 genes more often: 8/27 versus 2/35 in controls. Patient CD4-sorted repertoires stayed more clonal than healthy ones after leukemic-clone removal.

This chain uses TRBV14 with TRBJ2-2, with D possibly matching TRBD2 (5 bases). The sample taken for sequencing was CD4+ T cells from blood buffy coats. The TCR was taken from a human donor in good health. CDR3 in DNA: TGTGCCAGCAGCCAAGATATCGGACTCGTCGGGGAGCTGTTTTTT. Amino acids: CASSQDIGLVGELFF.